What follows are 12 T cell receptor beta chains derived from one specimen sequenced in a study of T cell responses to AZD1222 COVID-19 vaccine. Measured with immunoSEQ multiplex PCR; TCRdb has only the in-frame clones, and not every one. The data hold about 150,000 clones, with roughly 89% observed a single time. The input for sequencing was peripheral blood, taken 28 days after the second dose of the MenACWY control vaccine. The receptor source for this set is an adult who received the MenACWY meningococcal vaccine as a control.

CDR3 sequence reads: CATSRDWSPGNTIYF. CDR3 DNA: TGTGCCACCAGCAGAGATTGGAGTCCTGGAAACACCATATATTTT. The rearrangement links TRBV15 to TRBJ1-3, with no clear D. Trimming removed 0 bases at V and 2 bases at J, with 8 bases between. Per germline, CDR1 LNHNV and CDR2 YYDKDF (reference sequence). CDR3 length: 15 residues. The full variable domain, its missing parts supplied by reference TRBV15 and TRBJ1-3, is DAMVIQNPRYQVTQFGKPVTLSCSQTLNHNVMYWYQQKSSQAPKLLFHYYDKDFNNEADTPDNFQSRRPNTSFCFLDIRSPGLGDTAMYLCATSRDWSPGNTIYFGEGSWLTVV.

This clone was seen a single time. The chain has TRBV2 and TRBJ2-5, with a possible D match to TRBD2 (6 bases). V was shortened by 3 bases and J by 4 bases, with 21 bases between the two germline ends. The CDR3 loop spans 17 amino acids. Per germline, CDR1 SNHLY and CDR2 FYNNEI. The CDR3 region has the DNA TGTGCCAGCAGTGACGGGTGGGGGAAGGGAGGATTAGAGACCCAGTACTTC. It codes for CASSDGWGKGGLETQYF.

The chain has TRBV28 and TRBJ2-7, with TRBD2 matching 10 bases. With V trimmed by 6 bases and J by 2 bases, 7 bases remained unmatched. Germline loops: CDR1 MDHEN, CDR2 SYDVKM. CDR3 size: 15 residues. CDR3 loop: CASSIAGGQAYEQYF. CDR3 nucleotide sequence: TGTGCCAGCAGCATAGCGGGAGGTCAGGCCTACGAGCAGTACTTC.

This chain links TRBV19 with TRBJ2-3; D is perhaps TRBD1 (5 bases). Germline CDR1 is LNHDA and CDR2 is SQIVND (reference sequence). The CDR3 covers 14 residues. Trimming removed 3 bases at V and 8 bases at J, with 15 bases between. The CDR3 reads CASSMVSGIATQYF. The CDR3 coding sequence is TGTGCCAGTAGTATGGTATCAGGGATTGCTACGCAGTATTTT.

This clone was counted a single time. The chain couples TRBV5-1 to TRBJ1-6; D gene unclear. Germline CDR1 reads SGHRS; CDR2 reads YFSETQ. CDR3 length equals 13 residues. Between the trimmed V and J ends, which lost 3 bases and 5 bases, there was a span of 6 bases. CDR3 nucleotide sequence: TGCGCCAGCAGCTCCGACGATAATTCACCCCTCCACTTT. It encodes CASSSDDNSPLHF.

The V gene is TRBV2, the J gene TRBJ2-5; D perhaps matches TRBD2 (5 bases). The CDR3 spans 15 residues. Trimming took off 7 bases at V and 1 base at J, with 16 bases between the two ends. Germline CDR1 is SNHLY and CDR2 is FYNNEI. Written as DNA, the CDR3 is TGTGCCAGCACCCGGGGTGACAACCGCCAAGAGACCCAGTACTTC. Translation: CASTRGDNRQETQYF.

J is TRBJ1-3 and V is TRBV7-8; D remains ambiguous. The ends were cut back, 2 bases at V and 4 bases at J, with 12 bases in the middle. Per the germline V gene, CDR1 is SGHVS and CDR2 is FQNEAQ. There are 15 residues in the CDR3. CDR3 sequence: CASSLRGPAGNTIYF. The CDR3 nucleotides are TGTGCCAGCAGCTTACGCGGACCTGCAGGAAACACCATATATTTT.

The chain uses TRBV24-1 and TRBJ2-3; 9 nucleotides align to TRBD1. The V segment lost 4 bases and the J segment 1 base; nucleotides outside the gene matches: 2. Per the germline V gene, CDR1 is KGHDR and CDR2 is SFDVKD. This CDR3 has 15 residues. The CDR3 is CATSDRDRGTDTQYF. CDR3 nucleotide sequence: TGTGCCACCAGTGACCGGGACAGGGGCACAGATACGCAGTATTTT.

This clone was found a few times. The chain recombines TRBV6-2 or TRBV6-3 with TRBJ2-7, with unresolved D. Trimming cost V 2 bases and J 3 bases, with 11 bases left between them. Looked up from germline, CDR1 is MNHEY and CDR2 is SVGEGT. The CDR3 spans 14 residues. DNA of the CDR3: TGTGCCAGCAGTTACGGGCCGGAGAGCTACGAGCAGTACTTC. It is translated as CASSYGPESYEQYF.

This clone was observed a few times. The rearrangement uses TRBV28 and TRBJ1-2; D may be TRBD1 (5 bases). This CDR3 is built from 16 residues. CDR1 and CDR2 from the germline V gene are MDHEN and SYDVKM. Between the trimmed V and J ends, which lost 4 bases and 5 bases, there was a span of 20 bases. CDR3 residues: CASSSGGLTDDYGYTF. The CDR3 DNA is TGTGCCAGCAGTTCCGGGGGGTTGACAGATGATTATGGCTACACCTTC.

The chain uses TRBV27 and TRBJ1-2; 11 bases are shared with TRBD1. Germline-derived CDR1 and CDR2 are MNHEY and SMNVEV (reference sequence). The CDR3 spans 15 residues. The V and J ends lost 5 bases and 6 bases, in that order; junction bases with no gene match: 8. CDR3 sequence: CASSPRTGGGDGYTF. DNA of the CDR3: TGTGCCAGCAGTCCAAGGACAGGGGGCGGCGATGGCTACACCTTC.

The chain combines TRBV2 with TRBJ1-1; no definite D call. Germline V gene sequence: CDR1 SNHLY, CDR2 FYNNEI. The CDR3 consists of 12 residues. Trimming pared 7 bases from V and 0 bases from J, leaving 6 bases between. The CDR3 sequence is CASIGMNTEAFF. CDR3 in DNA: TGTGCCAGCATTGGCATGAACACTGAAGCTTTCTTT.